The 14 T cell receptor beta chains given below trace back to one sample, sequenced in a study of metastatic and nonmetastatic thyroid tumors. Each patient went into thyroid surgery without having received any treatment. TCRdb re-clonotyped the PCR reads through MiXCR. The sample yields about 69,000 clones, approximately 15% seen once. Specimen: blood. The receptors here all came from a male donor with papillary thyroid cancer or a benign thyroid nodule (not recorded which). Some clones in this sample may be carry-over from other donors' samples.

The chain links TRBV3-1 to TRBJ2-7; D is unresolved. The CDR3 runs 12 residues. Looked up from germline, CDR1 is LGHDT and CDR2 is YNNKEL (reference sequence). V was shortened by 4 bases and J by 3 bases, with 7 bases between the two germline ends. CDR3 sequence reads: CASSRGGYEQYF. In DNA, the CDR3 is TGTGCCAGCAGCCGCGGCGGCTACGAGCAGTACTTC.

This clone was counted many times. CDR3 bases: TGTGCCAGCAGTCCAGCTGGGACAGCCAATTACGAGCAGTACGTC. Protein: CASSPAGTANYEQYV. This chain connects TRBV6-1 to TRBJ2-7; 7 bases are shared with TRBD1. The CDR3 contains 15 residues. The V gene's germline CDR1 is MNHNS and CDR2 SASEGT. Trimming took 5 bases from V and 4 from J; bases not matched to a gene: 11.

This clone was detected many times. The chain joins TRBV18 to TRBJ2-4; perhaps TRBD1 as D (6 bases). CDR3 length: 13 residues. The germline V and J ends were trimmed by 3 bases and 8 bases, with 11 bases remaining between them. Germline CDR1 is KGHSH and CDR2 is LQKENI. CDR3 region: CASSPDRHDIQYF. In DNA form, the CDR3 reads TGTGCCAGCTCACCGGACAGACACGACATTCAGTACTTC.

V usage is TRBV6-1 and J usage is TRBJ2-5; perhaps TRBD2 as D (5 bases). Germline CDR1 is MNHNS and CDR2 is SASEGT. Deletions cut 6 bases from V and 2 bases from J, with 10 bases between. The CDR3 extends over 13 amino acids. The CDR3 loop reads CASSTSEQETQYF. CDR3 nucleotides: TGTGCCAGCAGCACTAGTGAGCAAGAGACCCAGTACTTC.

V is TRBV5-6 and J is TRBJ2-3, with 11 bases matching TRBD2. The CDR3 is made up of 19 amino acids. Unmatched junction bases numbered 17, after V lost 7 bases and J lost 1 base. Per the germline V gene, CDR1 is SGHDT and CDR2 is YYEEEE. The CDR3 DNA is TGTGCCAGCTTCGGACTAGCGGGCTATTCGCCTTGCCGCACAGATACGCAGTATTTT. It is translated as CASFGLAGYSPCRTDTQYF.

This clone has a handful of counts. The junction and the germline gene differ at one end; a read error may be behind it. The rearrangement joins TRBV10-3 to TRBJ2-6; D may match TRBD1 or TRBD2 (5 bases each). The CDR3 has 16 residues. CDR1 is ENHRY, CDR2 SYGVKD, per germline. The CDR3 loop is CAISESGGPGANFLTF. In nucleotides, the CDR3 is TGTGCCATCAGTGAGTCTGGCGGGCCTGGGGCCAACTTCCTGACTTTC.

The sample holds many counts of this clone. The rearrangement joins TRBV7-2 to TRBJ2-1; 9 nucleotides align to TRBD2. Per germline, CDR1 SGHTA and CDR2 FQGNSA. V lost 5 bases and J lost 6; bases outside the gene matches: 8. This CDR3 contains 15 residues. CDR3 amino acids: CASSILAGIGNEQFF. Written as DNA, the CDR3 is TGTGCCAGCAGCATCCTAGCGGGGATAGGCAATGAGCAGTTCTTC.

This clone was seen many times. The rearrangement uses TRBV20-1 and TRBJ1-6; D ambiguous. Trimming pared 6 bases from V and 5 bases from J, leaving 20 bases between. This CDR3 has 16 residues. Germline V gene lookup returns CDR1 DFQATT and CDR2 SNEGSKA (reference sequence). CDR3 coding DNA: TGCAGTGCCCAAGAGTTGGGAGATCAAAATAATTCACCCCTCCACTTT. Translated, it gives CSAQELGDQNNSPLHF.

This clone appeared many times. This chain links TRBV19 with TRBJ1-1; TRBD1 agrees at 9 bases. The V and J ends lost 5 bases and 2 bases, in that order; junction bases with no gene match: 6. Germline CDR1 and CDR2: LNHDA and SQIVND (reference sequence). This CDR3 is 15 amino acids long. CDR3 sequence reads: CASSSYRGRNTEAFF. The CDR3 nucleotides read TGTGCCAGTAGTTCCTACAGGGGGCGAAACACTGAAGCTTTCTTT. Looking up the rest from reference TRBV19 and TRBJ1-1 gives the full variable domain: DGGITQSPKYLFRKEGQNVTLSCEQNLNHDAMYWYRQDPGQGLRLIYYSQIVNDFQKGDIAEGYSVSREKKESFPLTVTSAQKNPTAFYLCASSSYRGRNTEAFFGQGTRLTVV.

The sample holds many counts of this clone. The rearrangement uses TRBV12-3 or TRBV12-4 and TRBJ2-2, with TRBD2 identical over 7 bases. CDR3 length: 15 amino acids. V shed 3 bases, J shed 6 bases, and the junction held 7 bases outside the gene matches. The CDR3 loop is CASSLGGSRSGELFF. CDR3 sequence (DNA): TGTGCCAGCAGTTTGGGCGGGAGTAGGTCCGGGGAGCTGTTTTTT.

Only a few counts were recorded for this clone. The CDR3 loop is CASSLRLADRGVTEAFF. The CDR3 nucleotides read TGTGCCAGCAGTTTACGATTGGCCGACAGGGGGGTTACTGAAGCTTTCTTT. This chain uses TRBV27 with TRBJ1-1, with 9 bases fitting TRBD1. CDR1 MNHEY and CDR2 SMNVEV come from the germline V gene (reference sequence). Germline trimming cut 2 bases from V and 5 bases from J; bases unmatched to any gene: 12. There are 17 residues in the CDR3.

This clone was counted many times. The rearrangement uses TRBV11-1 and TRBJ1-2; 8 nucleotides line up with TRBD1. The ends lost 4 bases at V and 4 bases at J; junction bases unmatched: 14. Germline assignment: CDR1 SGHAT and CDR2 FQDESV (reference sequence). There are 17 residues in the CDR3. CDR3 sequence reads: CASSSTETGVRFYGYTF. For the CDR3, the DNA is TGTGCCAGCAGCTCTACCGAGACAGGGGTGAGATTCTATGGCTACACCTTC. The whole variable domain, remainder taken from reference TRBV11-1 and TRBJ1-2, is EAEVAQSPRYKITEKSQAVAFWCDPISGHATLYWYRQILGQGPELLVQFQDESVVDDSQLPKDRFSAERLKGVDSTLKIQPAELGDSAMYLCASSSTETGVRFYGYTFGSGTRLTVV.

The sample holds many counts of this clone. This CDR3 is CAAHSRVLSGNTIYF. CDR3 in DNA: TGTGCCGCCCATTCTAGGGTACTCTCTGGAAACACCATATATTTT. This chain connects TRBV30 to TRBJ1-3; D is unclear. Germline V gene lookup returns CDR1 GTSNPN and CDR2 SVGIG (reference sequence). V was clipped by 8 bases and J by 0 bases, with 17 bases between them. The CDR3 is 15 amino acids. Looking up the rest from reference TRBV30 and TRBJ1-3 gives the full variable domain: SQTIHQWPATLVQPVGSPLSLECTVEGTSNPNLYWYRQAAGRGLQLLFYSVGIGQISSEVPQNLSASRPQDRQFILSSKKLLLSDSGFYLCAAHSRVLSGNTIYFGEGSWLTVV.

This clone has a count of ten or more. The chain joins TRBV3-1 to TRBJ2-7, with 7 bases fitting TRBD2. Unmatched junction bases numbered 11, after V lost 0 bases and J lost 3 bases. CDR3 size: 17 residues. Germline CDR1 and CDR2: LGHDT and YNNKEL (reference sequence). This CDR3 reads CASSQESASGRNYEQYF. For the CDR3, the DNA is TGTGCCAGCAGCCAAGAAAGCGCTAGCGGACGGAACTACGAGCAGTACTTC.